This entry concerns a single TCR beta chain. TCRdb reprocessed the reads via MiXCR and lists one record per CDR3 protein. The sample holds approximately 100,000 distinct CDR3 sequences; less than 25% are singletons and the top ten take about 39%. These data come from a study of T cell repertoires in cytomegalovirus infection. Study in general: In public TCR beta signatures, there were indications of both CMV infection and matching HLA type.

The CDR3 consists of 12 residues. V lost 6 bases and J lost 6, with 11 bases in between. The TCR comes from a human donor in good health (CMV status not recorded). Some clones in this sample may be carry-over from other donors' samples. This chain joins TRBV12-3 or TRBV12-4 and TRBJ1-1; D may be TRBD1 (5 bases). The sample was CD8+ T cells from PBMCs. CDR3 in amino acids: CASRGLGSEAFF. The CDR3 DNA sequence: TGTGCCAGCAGGGGACTTGGATCTGAAGCTTTCTTT.